The 26 T cell receptor beta chains presented below share a single source sample, sequenced in a study of T-cell reconstitution after alpha-beta-depleted transplantation in children. Unique molecular identifiers tagged the TCRbeta library. TCRdb called the PCR reads again in MiXCR, with one record for every CDR3 protein. The sample carries about 610,000 distinct CDR3 sequences, approximately 10% recorded once. The sample in question was PBMCs from the stem cell graft donor, obtained from the stem cell graft. The receptors derive from a human donor who donated a stem cell graft to a child with acute myeloid leukemia.

The chain combines TRBV12-3 or TRBV12-4 with TRBJ1-1; no definite D call. The CDR3 length is 13 residues. Deletions cut 6 bases from V and 4 bases from J, with 12 bases between. CDR3 residues: CASSRGPSTEAFF. Written as DNA, the CDR3 is TGTGCCAGCAGCCGTGGGCCTTCCACTGAAGCTTTCTTT.

This clonotype occurred many times. V gene TRBV20-1 combines with J gene TRBJ2-2; 9 nucleotides match TRBD2. The V and J ends lost 5 bases and 3 bases, in that order; junction bases with no gene match: 7. CDR3 length: 15 amino acids. Germline V gene sequence: CDR1 DFQATT, CDR2 SNEGSKA (reference sequence). The CDR3 here is CSAPKGLAHTGELFF. The CDR3 nucleotides read TGCAGTGCTCCGAAGGGACTAGCTCACACCGGGGAGCTGTTTTTT.

This clonotype was seen ten or more times. This rearrangement joins TRBV27 to TRBJ2-7; 9 positions agree with TRBD1. V shed 4 bases and J 4 bases; nucleotides not matched to a gene: 5. Germline V lookup: CDR1 MNHEY, CDR2 SMNVEV (reference sequence). There are 14 residues in the CDR3. The CDR3 loop reads CASSSSGTGYEQYF. In DNA, the CDR3 is TGTGCCAGCAGTTCTTCCGGGACAGGGTACGAGCAGTACTTC.

This clonotype was recorded at least ten times. This chain links TRBV7-3 with TRBJ2-2, with D unresolved. The V gene's germline CDR1 is SGHTA and CDR2 FQGTGA. This CDR3 region has 15 residues. Trimming removed 5 bases from V and 3 bases from J, with 13 bases in between. CDR3 DNA: TGTGCCAGCAGCCGCGATAGGCTAGACACCGGGGAGCTGTTTTTT. Residues: CASSRDRLDTGELFF.

V usage is TRBV7-2 and J usage is TRBJ2-2, with D tentatively TRBD1 (5 bases). The CDR3 has 16 amino acids. V shed 3 bases and J shed 1 base, with 12 bases lying between them. CDR1 is SGHTA and CDR2 is FQGNSA in the germline V gene. In DNA form, the CDR3 reads TGTGCCAGCAGCTTCCCCGGACATTTGAACACCGGGGAGCTGTTTTTT. It codes for CASSFPGHLNTGELFF.

The table lists this clonotype with a few counts. The gene calls are TRBV20-1 and TRBJ1-1, with D uncertain. This CDR3 comprises 17 residues. Trimming left V 0 bases short and J 2 bases short, with 19 bases between. CDR1 DFQATT and CDR2 SNEGSKA come from the germline V gene (reference sequence). This chain's CDR3 is CSARDLVPWNGNTEAFF. The CDR3 DNA is TGCAGTGCTAGAGATCTCGTCCCCTGGAACGGTAACACTGAAGCTTTCTTT.

In this sample, this clonotype turned up a few times. The DNA for the CDR3 is TGTGCCAGCAGCCCGATCGGGGGTGCTAGAGTCGGCACCGGGGAGCTGTTTTTT. It is translated as CASSPIGGARVGTGELFF. The genes are TRBV7-8 and TRBJ2-2; TRBD2 is a possible D gene (6 bases). V was shortened by 5 bases and J by 4 bases, with 23 bases between the two germline ends. Germline CDR1 SGHVS, CDR2 FQNEAQ. The CDR3 length is 18 residues.

This clonotype was seen only a few times. The chain links TRBV20-1 to TRBJ2-1; D perhaps matches TRBD2 (6 bases). Trimming took 0 bases from V and 4 from J, leaving 13 bases between them. The CDR3 has 15 amino acids. Germline V gives CDR1 DFQATT, CDR2 SNEGSKA (reference sequence). CDR3 bases: TGCAGTGCTAGAGATCCCGGACTACCTTACAATGAGCAGTTCTTC. Amino acid sequence: CSARDPGLPYNEQFF.

The sample holds many counts of this clonotype. This rearrangement joins TRBV4-1 to TRBJ2-7; D possibly corresponds to TRBD1 (6 bases). Trimming pared 5 bases from V and 7 bases from J, leaving 21 bases between. The CDR3 totals 15 residues. Germline V gives CDR1 MGHRA, CDR2 YSYEKL. The CDR3: CASSNRAQALPEQYF. As DNA, the CDR3 is TGCGCCAGCAGCAACAGGGCCCAAGCCCTTCCAGAGCAGTACTTC.

This clonotype was counted only a few times. This sequence joins TRBV20-1 and TRBJ1-5, with a possible D match to TRBD1 (5 bases). V was trimmed by 3 bases and J by 2 bases, leaving 8 bases between them. CDR1 and CDR2 from the germline V gene are DFQATT and SNEGSKA (reference sequence). This CDR3 is built from 13 residues. The CDR3 region has the DNA TGCAGTGCTAGCAGGGAGGGCAATCAGCCCCAGCATTTT. This encodes CSASREGNQPQHF.

There are a few counts of this clonotype. The chain employs TRBV20-1 and TRBJ1-1; the D gene is possibly TRBD1 (5 bases). Germline lookup yields CDR1 DFQATT and CDR2 SNEGSKA (reference sequence). The CDR3 runs to 15 residues. Trimming left V 3 bases short and J 1 base short, with 15 bases between. This CDR3 reads CSASTSPTGNTEAFF. The CDR3 nucleotides are TGCAGTGCTAGTACGTCCCCTACAGGGAACACTGAAGCTTTCTTT.

In this sample, this clonotype turned up many times. The chain carries TRBV28 and TRBJ2-7; no definite D call. CDR3 length: 12 residues. The germline CDR1 and CDR2 sequences are MDHEN and SYDVKM. V dropped 8 bases and J dropped 2 bases, with 10 bases sitting between them. CDR3 amino acids: CASFGSTYEQYF. The DNA for the CDR3 is TGTGCCAGCTTCGGCAGCACCTACGAGCAGTACTTC.

The chain employs TRBV29-1 and TRBJ2-2; D not certain. Germline V gene lookup returns CDR1 SQVTM and CDR2 ANQGSEA. This CDR3 is 14 amino acids long. V dropped 4 bases and J dropped 1 base, with 10 bases sitting between them. In nucleotides, the CDR3 is TGCAGCGTTGGTATGGCGGTGAACACCGGGGAGCTGTTTTTT. Its translation: CSVGMAVNTGELFF.

This sequence joins TRBV7-8 and TRBJ2-7, with 14 bases lining up with TRBD2. The germline V gene encodes CDR1 SGHVS and CDR2 FQNEAQ. J gave up 6 bases and V 5 bases, and 12 bases lay outside the gene matches. This CDR3 has 17 residues. DNA for the CDR3: TGTGCCAGCAGCCAAACCCGTCCGGGACTAGCGGGAGTCGAGCAGTACTTC. Translating it yields CASSQTRPGLAGVEQYF.

The V call is TRBV29-1, the J call TRBJ1-5, with D possibly TRBD1 on 5 matching bases. V dropped 5 bases and J dropped 5 bases, with 13 bases sitting between them. Germline CDR1 reads SQVTM; CDR2 reads ANQGSEA. The CDR3 consists of 13 residues. In DNA, the CDR3 is TGCAGCGTTCTCGGGACCCAAGATCAGCCCCAGCATTTT. Translation: CSVLGTQDQPQHF.

The chain is built from TRBV12-3 or TRBV12-4 and TRBJ2-2, with D hard to call. The CDR3 sequence is 14 residues long. Deletions cut 6 bases from V and 1 base from J, with 9 bases between. Written as DNA, the CDR3 is TGTGCCAGCAGCCAAAGGGAGAACACCGGGGAGCTGTTTTTT. Translated: CASSQRENTGELFF.

The genes are TRBV10-3 and TRBJ2-1; 8 bases fit TRBD2. The CDR3 extends over 16 amino acids. The trim removed 4 bases at V and 0 bases at J, leaving 5 bases unmatched. CDR1 and CDR2 (germline): ENHRY, SYGVKD. Written as DNA, the CDR3 is TGTGCCATCAGTGGTGGTAGCGGGATCTCCTACAATGAGCAGTTCTTC. It codes for CAISGGSGISYNEQFF.

A few counts support this clonotype. The V gene is TRBV6-2 or TRBV6-3, the J gene TRBJ1-5; a weak D match, TRBD1 (5 bases). The length of the CDR3 is 17 residues. The V end was cut by 0 bases, the J end by 5 bases, with 17 bases between. Germline V gives CDR1 MNHEY, CDR2 SVGEGT. CDR3 region: CASSYSARWGMDQPQHF. DNA for the CDR3: TGTGCCAGCAGTTACTCCGCTAGGTGGGGGATGGATCAGCCCCAGCATTTT.

This clonotype was found a few times. The chain couples TRBV30 to TRBJ2-1; 7 nucleotides align to TRBD2. The V and J ends lost 4 bases and 8 bases, in that order; junction bases with no gene match: 5. Germline V gene data show CDR1 as GTSNPN and CDR2 as SVGIG (reference sequence). CDR3 length equals 12 residues. CDR3 region: CAWMGGIDEQFF. DNA for the CDR3: TGTGCCTGGATGGGGGGGATTGATGAGCAGTTCTTC.

The chain is built from TRBV25-1 and TRBJ2-2; 7 nucleotides match TRBD2. V lost 6 bases and J lost 0; bases outside the gene matches: 7. This CDR3 spans 16 amino acids. Germline V lookup: CDR1 MGHDK, CDR2 SYGVNS. Here the CDR3 reads CASSDRLASNTGELFF. The CDR3 DNA reads TGTGCCAGCAGCGATAGACTAGCTTCGAACACCGGGGAGCTGTTTTTT.

This clonotype turned up a few times. J is TRBJ2-3 and V is TRBV5-1; 11 bases align to TRBD2. With V trimmed by 5 bases and J by 4 bases, 6 bases remained unmatched. This CDR3 spans 15 amino acids. Germline loops: CDR1 SGHRS, CDR2 YFSETQ. CDR3 sequence: CASRYLAGGSDTQYF. The CDR3 DNA reads as TGCGCCAGCAGGTACCTAGCGGGAGGATCAGATACGCAGTATTTT.

This clonotype was recorded a few times. The chain uses TRBV12-3 or TRBV12-4 and TRBJ2-3; unclear D gene. The CDR3 loop spans 13 amino acids. V lost 3 bases and J 1 base, leaving 5 bases between the germline ends. CDR3 protein: CASSFLRTDTQYF. The CDR3 region has the DNA TGTGCCAGCAGTTTTCTGCGCACAGATACGCAGTATTTT.

In this sample, this clonotype turned up many times. The chain couples TRBV9 to TRBJ2-7; D possibly matches TRBD1 or TRBD2 (5 bases each). Germline-derived CDR1 and CDR2 are SGDLS and YYNGEE. Trimming removed 3 bases at V and 6 bases at J, with 19 bases between. There are 15 residues in the CDR3. The CDR3 DNA sequence: TGTGCCAGCAGCGGGGACCACACGAGGGGCGCCGAGCAGTACTTC. This gives the protein CASSGDHTRGAEQYF.

This chain joins TRBV27 and TRBJ2-3, with a tentative D call TRBD1 (6 bases). The CDR3 is made up of 15 amino acids. CDR1 and CDR2 from the germline V gene are MNHEY and SMNVEV (reference sequence). The V and J ends lost 2 bases and 7 bases respectively, with 16 bases between them. DNA for the CDR3: TGTGCCAGCAGTTTAGGGGGCAAGGGGAAGAATACGCAGTATTTT. Translation: CASSLGGKGKNTQYF.

The sample holds many counts of this clonotype. The V and J genes are TRBV10-3 and TRBJ2-3; 10 bases are a match to TRBD2. This CDR3 is 15 amino acids long. The ends lost 7 bases at V and 2 bases at J; junction bases unmatched: 6. Germline CDR1 reads ENHRY; CDR2 reads SYGVKD. This chain's CDR3 is CAITSSGRPTDTQYF. In DNA form, the CDR3 reads TGTGCCATCACCAGTAGCGGGAGGCCCACAGATACGCAGTATTTT.

This clonotype was observed a few times. The V and J genes are TRBV6-2 or TRBV6-3 and TRBJ2-2; D not resolved. The germline gives CDR1 MNHEY, CDR2 SVGEGT. The CDR3 spans 14 residues. V was shortened by 6 bases and J by 4 bases, with 12 bases between the two germline ends. The CDR3 reads CASSDTVLTGELFF. DNA of the CDR3: TGTGCCAGCAGCGACACCGTCCTCACCGGGGAGCTGTTTTTT.